This T cell receptor beta chain was captured by sequencing in a study of CD8 T cells in Susac syndrome. Study conclusions and caveats: In its TCR sequencing and HLA analysis, the study acknowledged that the number of individuals was relatively small.

TEMRA cells were FACS-enriched, and CD8+ and CD4+ T cells were isolated negatively. Note on this clonotype: Its antigen is as yet unknown.

CDR3 length equals 20 residues. V shed 3 bases, J shed 0 bases, and the junction held 19 bases outside the gene matches. The germline V gene encodes CDR1 SGHRS and CDR2 YFSETQ. It was with random hexamers that roughly 0.5 to 1 ug RNA was reverse transcribed. Amplification of the TCR beta CDR3 was carried out by immunoSEQ multiplex PCR, which spanned a total of 54 Vbeta and 13 Jbeta segments. TCRdb processed the immunoSEQ multiplex PCR reads anew with MiXCR; each CDR3 protein has one entry. In the table there are around 130,000 distinct CDR3 sequences, around 95% of which are singletons. This chain uses TRBV5-1 with TRBJ2-7; 9 bases fit TRBD2. Sequenced material: CD4+ T cells from PBMCs. This TCR derives from a human donor with multiple sclerosis. CDR3 sequence reads: CASSWTLLGSGSPSSYEQYF. In DNA, the CDR3 is TGCGCCAGCAGCTGGACACTTCTTGGTAGCGGGAGCCCCAGCTCCTACGAGCAGTACTTC.